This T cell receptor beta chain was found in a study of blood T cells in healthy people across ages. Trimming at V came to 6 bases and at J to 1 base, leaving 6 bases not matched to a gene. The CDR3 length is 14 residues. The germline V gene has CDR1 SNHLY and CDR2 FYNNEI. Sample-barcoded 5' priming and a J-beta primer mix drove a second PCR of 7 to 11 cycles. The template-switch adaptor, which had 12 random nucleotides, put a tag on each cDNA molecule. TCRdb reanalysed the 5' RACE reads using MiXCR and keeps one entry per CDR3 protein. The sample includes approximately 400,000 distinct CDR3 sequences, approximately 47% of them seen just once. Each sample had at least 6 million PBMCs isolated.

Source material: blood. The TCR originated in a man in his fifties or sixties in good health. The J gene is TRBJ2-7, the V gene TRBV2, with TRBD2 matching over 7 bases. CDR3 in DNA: TGTGCCAGCAGACTGCGGGAGCAATCCTACGAGCAGTACTTC. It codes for CASRLREQSYEQYF.